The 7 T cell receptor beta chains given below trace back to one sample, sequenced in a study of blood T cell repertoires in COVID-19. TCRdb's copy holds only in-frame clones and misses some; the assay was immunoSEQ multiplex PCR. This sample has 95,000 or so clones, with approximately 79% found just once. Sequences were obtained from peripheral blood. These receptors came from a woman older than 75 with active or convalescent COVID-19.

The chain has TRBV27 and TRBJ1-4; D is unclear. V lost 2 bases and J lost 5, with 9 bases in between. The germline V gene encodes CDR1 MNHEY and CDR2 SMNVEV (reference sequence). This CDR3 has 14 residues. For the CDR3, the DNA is TGTGCCAGCAGTTTACAGTACATCAATGAAAAACTGTTTTTT. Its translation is CASSLQYINEKLFF.

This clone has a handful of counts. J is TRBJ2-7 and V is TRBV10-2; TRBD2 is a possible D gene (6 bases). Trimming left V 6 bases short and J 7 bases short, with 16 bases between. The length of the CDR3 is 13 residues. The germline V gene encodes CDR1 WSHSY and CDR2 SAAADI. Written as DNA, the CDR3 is TGCGCCAGCAGGGCGGGACTGAACTGGGAGCAGTACTTC. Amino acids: CASRAGLNWEQYF.

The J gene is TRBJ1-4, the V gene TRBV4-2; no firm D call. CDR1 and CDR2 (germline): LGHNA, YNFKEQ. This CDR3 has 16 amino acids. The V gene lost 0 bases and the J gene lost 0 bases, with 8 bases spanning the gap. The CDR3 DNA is TGTGCCAGCAGCCAAGAAGGAACAGCAACTAATGAAAAACTGTTTTTT. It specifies CASSQEGTATNEKLFF.

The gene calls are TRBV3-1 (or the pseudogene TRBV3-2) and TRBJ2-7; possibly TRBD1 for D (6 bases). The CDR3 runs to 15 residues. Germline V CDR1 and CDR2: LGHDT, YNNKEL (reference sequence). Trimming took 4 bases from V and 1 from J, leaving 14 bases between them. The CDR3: CASSLGGPPSYEQYF. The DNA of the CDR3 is TGTGCCAGCAGCCTTGGGGGCCCTCCGTCCTACGAGCAGTACTTC.

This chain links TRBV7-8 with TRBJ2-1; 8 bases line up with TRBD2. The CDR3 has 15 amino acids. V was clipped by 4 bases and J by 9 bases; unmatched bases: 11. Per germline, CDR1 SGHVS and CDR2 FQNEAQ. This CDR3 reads CASSSQPAGDSEQFF. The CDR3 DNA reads TGTGCCAGCAGCTCCCAGCCAGCGGGAGATTCTGAGCAGTTCTTC. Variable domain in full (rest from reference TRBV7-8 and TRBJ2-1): GAGVSQSPRYKVAKRGQDVALRCDPISGHVSLFWYQQALGQGPEFLTYFQNEAQLDKSGLPSDRFFAERPEGSVSTLKIQRTQQEDSAVYLCASSSQPAGDSEQFFGPGTRLTVL.

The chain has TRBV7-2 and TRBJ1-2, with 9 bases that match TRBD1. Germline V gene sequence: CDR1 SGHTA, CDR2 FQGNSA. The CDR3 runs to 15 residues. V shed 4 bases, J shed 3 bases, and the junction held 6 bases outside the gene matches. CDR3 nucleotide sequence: TGTGCCAGCAGCTCTACAGGGGGCGCGGACTATGGCTACACCTTC. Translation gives CASSSTGGADYGYTF.

In nucleotides, the CDR3 is TGTGCCAGTAGTGTGGGTGGCGGAGGGATCACAGATACGCAGTATTTT. Translating it yields CASSVGGGGITDTQYF. The V call is TRBV19, the J call TRBJ2-3; maybe TRBD2 (6 bases). The CDR3 consists of 16 residues. The V and J ends lost 5 bases and 2 bases respectively, with 17 bases between them. Germline V gene data show CDR1 as LNHDA and CDR2 as SQIVND (reference sequence). Using reference TRBV19 and TRBJ2-3 for the parts outside the CDR3, the full variable domain is DGGITQSPKYLFRKEGQNVTLSCEQNLNHDAMYWYRQDPGQGLRLIYYSQIVNDFQKGDIAEGYSVSREKKESFPLTVTSAQKNPTAFYLCASSVGGGGITDTQYFGPGTRLTVL.